This T cell receptor beta chain appears in the sequencing data of a study of T cells expressing NK-cell markers. Study-wide findings and caveats: Of CD8+ T cells, 1.0-7.0% belonged to dominant NKG2C+ clonotypes in five to seven donors. HCMV specificity of expanded NKG2C+ T cell clones remained unclear. The CD3+CD56-NKG2C+ fraction of several donors was also led by these clonotypes.

TCRdb processed the 5' RACE reads again and assigns one entry to each CDR3 protein, with no DNA. The sample totals roughly 110,000 distinct CDR3 sequences. A note on this clonotype: Its antigen is not known.

This CDR3 is 13 amino acids long. Germline V gene data show CDR1 as SGDLS and CDR2 as YYNGEE. This TCR derives from a woman aged 18-69 years in good health. Sequenced: blood T cells: a sorted CD56 or NKG2C T cell subset, CD4+ or CD8+ T cells, or bulk PBMC T cells (not recorded which). The chain combines TRBV9 with TRBJ1-2; absent DNA, TCRdb's TRBD1 call cannot be checked. This chain's CDR3 is CASKQGFRYGYTF. Using reference TRBV9 and TRBJ1-2 for the parts outside the CDR3, the full variable domain is DSGVTQTPKHLITATGQRVTLRCSPRSGDLSVYWYQQSLDQGLQFLIQYYNGEERAKGNILERFSAQQFPDLHSELNLSSLELGDSALYFCASKQGFRYGYTFGSGTRLTVV.